This T cell receptor beta chain emerged from a study of OX40 agonist ivuxolimab in advanced cancers. Across the study: Three patients, one with hepatocellular carcinoma and two with cutaneous melanoma, achieved partial responses. Broader study findings: Dosing at 0.1 to 3.0 mg/kg was accompanied by clonal expansion of CD4+ and CD8+ blood T cells by week 6. Relatively little clonal expansion, among the lowest observed, appeared in partial responders at 0.1-3.0 mg/kg. Nonresponders, in some cases, also had low normalized T-cell clonal expansion.

V dropped 1 base and J dropped 3 bases, with 8 bases sitting between them. Per the germline V gene, CDR1 is SGHDT and CDR2 is YYEEEE. This CDR3 is built from 15 residues. Details on this clone: Its antigen remains unknown.

The protocol was immunoSEQ multiplex PCR, while the TCRdb copy is restricted to in-frame clones and leaves out a portion. Among tens of thousands of clones listed, 80% were seen once. The TCR originated in an adult with an advanced solid tumor such as melanoma, head and neck, liver or kidney cancer. The sequencing used CD4+ or CD8+ T cells sorted from blood, collected in a trial of the OX40 agonist ivuxolimab. The J gene is TRBJ2-6, the V gene TRBV5-6, with no clear D. CDR3 amino acids: CASSLMVGGANVLTF. The CDR3 DNA is TGTGCCAGCAGCTTGATGGTTGGTGGGGCCAACGTCCTGACTTTC.